The clone carrying this T cell receptor beta chain was seen only a few times. What it binds is not known. This sample is part of a study of blood T cells in healthy people across ages. From germline, CDR1 is DFQATT and CDR2 SNEGSKA (reference sequence). Trimming cost V 1 base and J 1 base, with 13 bases left between them. The CDR3 is 15 residues long. The study drew donors from healthy Caucasian individuals in Russia aged roughly 6 to 90. General study points: Diversity was estimated from one million T cells, and these estimates were considered underestimates. Naive T cell percentage strongly correlated with TCR beta diversity.

The second PCR ran about 6 to 12 cycles with a sample-barcoded 5' primer and J-beta primers. TCRdb called the 5' RACE reads again in MiXCR, with one record for every CDR3 protein. Counted here are 780,000 or so distinct CDR3 sequences, approximately 53% occurring once; the ten biggest clones make up roughly 26%. The sample taken for sequencing was blood. The rearrangement links TRBV20-1 to TRBJ2-5, with a possible D match to TRBD1 (6 bases). The sequence was collected from a man aged 40-49 years in good health. CDR3: CSARGTDSSQETQYF. The DNA of the CDR3 is TGCAGTGCTAGAGGTACGGACAGTTCCCAAGAGACCCAGTACTTC.